These 5 T cell receptor beta chains were sequenced from one sample in a study of CXCR4 blockade with PD-1 therapy in pancreatic cancer. Repertoires were generated with immunoSEQ multiplex PCR, while TCRdb's copy carries only in-frame clones and drops some. This sample has more than 2,500 clones; approximately 42% occur once, and the top ten carry roughly 28%. The material sequenced was tumor tissue. Receptor source: a human donor with pancreatic ductal adenocarcinoma.

This clone turned up a few times. J is TRBJ1-1 and V is TRBV30; possibly TRBD1 for D (6 bases). Between the trimmed V and J ends, which lost 5 bases and 4 bases, there was a span of 11 bases. This CDR3 has 12 amino acids. CDR1 and CDR2 from the germline V gene are GTSNPN and SVGIG (reference sequence). The CDR3 DNA reads as TGTGCCTGGGTCCCAGGGGTCACTGAAGCTTTCTTT. Translation: CAWVPGVTEAFF.

This clone was seen just once. The chain uses TRBV18 and TRBJ2-3, with a possible D match to TRBD2 (5 bases). CDR1 is KGHSH and CDR2 is LQKENI in the germline V gene. V was clipped by 4 bases and J by 6 bases, with 11 bases between them. The CDR3 covers 13 residues. The CDR3 DNA follows: TGTGCCAGCTCACTCGTCCCGGGGGATACGCAGTATTTT. As protein: CASSLVPGDTQYF.

This clone is classed as medium-sized. The gene calls are TRBV28 and TRBJ1-2; the D is unclear. This CDR3 has 14 residues. V lost 3 bases to trimming and J lost 8 bases, with 16 bases between them. Germline CDR1 is MDHEN and CDR2 is SYDVKM. DNA of the CDR3: TGTGCCAGCAGTTTCAGACTAGTAGGAGGCGGCTACACCTTC. This sequence encodes CASSFRLVGGGYTF.

This clone was counted a few times. The chain recombines TRBV18 with TRBJ1-6, with D possibly being TRBD1 (5 bases). Trimming shortened V by 6 bases and J by 15 bases, and 18 bases separated the two germline ends. Germline CDR1 KGHSH, CDR2 LQKENI. There are 13 residues in the CDR3. The CDR3 DNA sequence: TGTGCCAGCTCCCTAAACCGACAGATCTACCTCCACTTT. Translation: CASSLNRQIYLHF.

This clone qualifies as medium-sized. The chain has TRBV9 and TRBJ1-6, with 9 nucleotides matching TRBD1. V lost 2 bases, J lost 7 bases, and 4 bases stayed unmatched. Germline CDR1 is SGDLS and CDR2 is YYNGEE. There are 15 residues in the CDR3. The CDR3 spells CASSVTGTGNSPLHF. The CDR3, as DNA: TGTGCCAGCAGCGTTACCGGGACAGGGAATTCACCCCTCCACTTT.